These 17 T cell receptor beta chains share one sample of origin, sequenced in a study of blood T cells in healthy people across ages. Alongside a J-beta primer mix, a sample-barcoded 5' primer served in a second PCR lasting roughly 6 to 12 cycles. TCRdb analysed the 5' RACE reads with MiXCR anew, one entry per CDR3 protein. Here the sample spans some 1,800,000 distinct CDR3 sequences, more than 35% being singletons. Material for sequencing was blood. The receptors derive from a human donor in good health.

The genes are TRBV10-3 and TRBJ1-6, with D perhaps TRBD1 (5 bases). V dropped 6 bases and J dropped 5 bases, with 17 bases sitting between them. Germline V CDR1 and CDR2: ENHRY, SYGVKD. The CDR3 totals 16 residues. The CDR3: CAIRDHTGFDNSPLHF. The CDR3 nucleotides read TGTGCCATCAGAGATCATACAGGATTCGATAATTCACCCCTCCACTTT.

The CDR3 protein is CASSSSASRDEQYF. The CDR3, as DNA: TGTGCCAGCAGTTCCTCCGCCTCCAGGGACGAGCAGTACTTC. This chain connects TRBV6-5 to TRBJ2-7; the D gene is possibly TRBD1 (5 bases). Germline loops: CDR1 MNHEY, CDR2 SVGAGI. The germline V and J ends were trimmed by 4 bases and 5 bases, with 15 bases remaining between them. CDR3 length: 14 residues.

This clonotype appeared a few times. The chain couples TRBV3-1 to TRBJ1-1; no definite D call. The CDR3 extends over 15 amino acids. Germline loops: CDR1 LGHDT, CDR2 YNNKEL (reference sequence). Trimming shortened V by 4 bases and J by 5 bases, and 17 bases separated the two germline ends. For the CDR3, the DNA is TGTGCCAGCAGCCCCCGGGGATACGGTGGAACTGAAGCTTTCTTT. Translating it yields CASSPRGYGGTEAFF.

V usage is TRBV13 and J usage is TRBJ1-1, with D possibly matching TRBD1 (6 bases). The CDR3 consists of 15 residues. Germline V CDR1 and CDR2: PRHDT, FYEKMQ (reference sequence). The V end was cut by 8 bases, the J end by 3 bases, with 19 bases between. CDR3 region: CASGGLGRGHTEAFF. CDR3 nucleotide sequence: TGTGCCAGCGGGGGGTTGGGCAGGGGTCACACTGAAGCTTTCTTT.

The chain recombines TRBV6-1 with TRBJ2-4, with 11 bases fitting TRBD1. CDR1 is MNHNS and CDR2 is SASEGT in the germline V gene. This CDR3 spans 13 amino acids. J gave up 13 bases and V 6 bases, and 8 bases lay outside the gene matches. The CDR3 spells CASRDRGPGEQYF. CDR3 DNA sequence: TGTGCCAGCAGGGACAGGGGGCCGGGAGAGCAGTACTTC.

This clonotype was seen at least ten times. The chain has TRBV12-3 or TRBV12-4 and TRBJ2-7; 10 nucleotides align to TRBD1. Trimming removed 7 bases from V and 6 bases from J; junction bases left unmatched: 6. This CDR3 region has 13 residues. CDR3 bases: TGTGCCAGCACCACGGGACAGGGGCTCGAGCAGTACTTC. Residues: CASTTGQGLEQYF.

This clonotype was recorded a few times. The chain recombines TRBV9 with TRBJ1-2; 7 bases fit TRBD1. The length of the CDR3 is 13 residues. Germline CDR1 reads SGDLS; CDR2 reads YYNGEE. V was clipped by 9 bases and J by 8 bases; unmatched bases: 13. The chain's CDR3 is CATSQGELSGYTF. CDR3 DNA sequence: TGTGCCACCTCCCAGGGGGAATTGAGCGGCTACACCTTC.

In the case of this clonotype: Since a much larger clone is just one base distant, this may be a read error. The chain combines TRBV29-1 with TRBJ2-4; D call uncertain. CDR3 size: 13 residues. Germline lookup yields CDR1 SQVTM and CDR2 ANQGSEA. V was shortened by 4 bases and J by 2 bases, with 9 bases between the two germline ends. CDR3 bases: TGCAGCGTTGGACACTCGACCAAAAACATTCAGTACTTC. Translated, it gives CSVGHSTKNIQYF.

The chain joins TRBV15 to TRBJ2-1, with no clear D. The V end was cut by 0 bases, the J end by 9 bases, with 9 bases between. The germline V gene has CDR1 LNHNV and CDR2 YYDKDF (reference sequence). The CDR3 is 13 residues long. The CDR3 sequence: CATSRDTYGEQFF. The CDR3 coding sequence is TGTGCCACCAGCAGAGATACATACGGTGAGCAGTTCTTC.

The CDR3 reads CASSTWTGPSYEQYF. In DNA, the CDR3 is TGTGCCAGCAGCACCTGGACAGGGCCTTCCTACGAGCAGTACTTC. The V and J genes are TRBV21-1 and TRBJ2-7; the table names TRBD1, a call not compared with the DNA. TRBV21-1 is deemed a pseudogene. CDR3 length: 15 amino acids.

On this clonotype: An end of the junction differs from the germline gene, which may be a read error. The rearrangement joins TRBV7-2 to TRBJ2-1; D is undetermined. CDR1 and CDR2 from the germline V gene are SGHTA and FQGNSA. The CDR3 has 14 residues. The CDR3 spells CANSLVSGDNEQFF. The CDR3 DNA reads TGTGCCAACAGCTTAGTATCAGGAGACAATGAGCAGTTCTTC.

This clonotype was found a few times. The chain recombines TRBV20-1 with TRBJ2-7; D is unclear. Per the germline V gene, CDR1 is DFQATT and CDR2 is SNEGSKA (reference sequence). There are 12 residues in the CDR3. V shed 0 bases and J shed 4 bases, with 7 bases lying between them. As DNA, the CDR3 is TGCAGTGCTAGAGATCACTGGTACGAGCAGTACTTC. This encodes CSARDHWYEQYF.

The chain recombines TRBV6-6 with TRBJ2-5, with D maybe TRBD2 (6 bases). CDR3 length equals 15 residues. V was cut by 3 bases and J by 7 bases, with 18 bases left in between. The germline V gene encodes CDR1 MNHNY and CDR2 SVGAGI (reference sequence). The CDR3 loop reads CASSYLEGVRRTQYF. As DNA, the CDR3 is TGTGCCAGCAGTTATTTGGAGGGTGTAAGGAGGACCCAGTACTTC.

This clonotype was seen a few times. The V call is TRBV7-2, the J call TRBJ2-7, with D possibly matching TRBD2 (6 bases). The V gene lost 4 bases and the J gene lost 8 bases, with 18 bases spanning the gap. Germline loops: CDR1 SGHTA, CDR2 FQGNSA. This CDR3 is built from 14 residues. CDR3 DNA: TGTGCCAGCAGCTCCCCGAATGGGGGGTTTAAGCAGTACTTC. As protein: CASSSPNGGFKQYF.

The CDR3: CSVLGQLNTGELFF. CDR3 bases: TGCAGCGTCCTGGGACAGCTTAACACCGGGGAGCTGTTTTTT. The chain links TRBV29-1 to TRBJ2-2, with 7 bases aligning to TRBD1. V shed 6 bases and J 2 bases; nucleotides not matched to a gene: 6. Germline-derived CDR1 and CDR2 are SQVTM and ANQGSEA. The CDR3 extends over 14 amino acids.

The V gene is TRBV10-3, the J gene TRBJ1-2; D gene ambiguous. Germline V gene sequence: CDR1 ENHRY, CDR2 SYGVKD. Trimming removed 5 bases at V and 7 bases at J, with 11 bases between. The CDR3 consists of 12 residues. The DNA of the CDR3 is TGTGCCATCAGTTTCCGTCAAATTGGCTACACCTTC. Its translation is CAISFRQIGYTF.

Regarding this clonotype: The junction does not match germline at one end; this may be a read error. The chain links TRBV6-2 or TRBV6-3 to TRBJ2-3; 8 positions agree with TRBD2. CDR1 MNHEY and CDR2 SVGEGT come from the germline V gene. The CDR3 is 15 residues long. This CDR3 is CASSYLRGGTDTQYF. As DNA, the CDR3 is TGTGCCAGCAGTTACCTCCGGGGGGGCACGGATACGCAGTATTTT.